The T cell receptor (beta chain) described here comes from a study of blood T cell repertoires in COVID-19. On the study more broadly: Acute and convalescent COVID-19 samples came from the United States, Italy and Spain. T cells, B-cell-depleted T cells, or PBMCs supplied cDNA or gDNA.

Original data processing: Cell counts per sample came from amplifying reference gene primers. The repertoire was sequenced with immunoSEQ multiplex PCR; TCRdb's copy has only in-frame clones and lacks some. The D gene and trimming were derived from the DNA, and the V and J assignments and clone size from that table. Of approximately 88,000 clones detected, approximately 80% appear once; the ten largest clones hold 15% to 20%. This clonotype was obtained from a woman at least 80 years old with acute or convalescent COVID-19. The sample taken for sequencing was peripheral blood.

CDR3 sequence reads: CASSKPGVNEQFF. DNA of the CDR3: TGTGCCAGCAGCAAACCGGGAGTCAATGAGCAGTTCTTC. V and J are TRBV7-2 and TRBJ2-1; a weak D match, TRBD2 (6 bases). Germline V lookup: CDR1 SGHTA, CDR2 FQGNSA. V was shortened by 5 bases and J by 6 bases, with 11 bases between the two germline ends. The CDR3 loop spans 13 amino acids.